This paragraph reports one TCR beta chain. The germline CDR1 and CDR2 sequences are ENHRY and SYGVKD. V lost 3 bases, J lost 4 bases, and 5 bases stayed unmatched. CDR3 length: 14 residues. This record comes from a study of OX40 agonist ivuxolimab in advanced cancers. Generated by immunoSEQ multiplex PCR, the TCRdb table keeps only in-frame clones and is missing some. This sample has roughly 58,000 clones; just under 85% occur once, and the top ten carry 2.8%. The sequence derives from an adult with an advanced solid tumor such as melanoma, head and neck, liver or kidney cancer. The V gene is TRBV10-3, the J gene TRBJ1-2; 7 bases are shared with TRBD1. The specimen comprised CD4+ or CD8+ T cells sorted from blood, sampled in a trial of the OX40 agonist ivuxolimab. The CDR3: CAISDGDSLYGYTF. In DNA, the CDR3 is TGTGCCATCAGTGACGGGGACAGCCTCTATGGCTACACCTTC.